The 9 T cell receptor beta chains listed next were all sequenced from one sample in a study of somatic mutations in cytotoxic T cells in rheumatoid arthritis. The table came from immunoSEQ multiplex PCR; TCRdb's copy has only in-frame clones and leaves some out. In the table there are fewer than 5,500 clones, 75% to 85% of which are singletons. Source material: CD8+ T cells sorted from blood. These receptors came from an adult with rheumatoid arthritis.

The CDR3 coding sequence is TGCGCCAGCAGCTTGGGTAGCGGGGCCTACAATGAGCAGTTCTTC. This translates into CASSLGSGAYNEQFF. The rearrangement links TRBV5-1 to TRBJ2-1, with 8 bases identical to TRBD2. Trimming removed 0 bases from V and 2 bases from J; junction bases left unmatched: 1. In germline, CDR1 is SGHRS, CDR2 YFSETQ. The CDR3 length is 15 residues.

The rearrangement joins TRBV27 to TRBJ2-3; 8 positions match TRBD1. Per germline, CDR1 MNHEY and CDR2 SMNVEV (reference sequence). Trimming at V came to 6 bases and at J to 3 bases, leaving 17 bases not matched to a gene. The CDR3 totals 18 residues. The CDR3 protein is CASSQLTGGALTTDTQYF. In DNA, the CDR3 is TGTGCCAGCAGCCAACTCACAGGGGGAGCTCTCACAACAGATACGCAGTATTTT.

The genes are TRBV18 and TRBJ2-1; D perhaps matches TRBD1 (5 bases). Trimming left V 2 bases short and J 5 bases short, with 10 bases between. This CDR3 spans 14 amino acids. The germline V gene has CDR1 KGHSH and CDR2 LQKENI. The CDR3 loop reads CASSPKETDNEQFF. As DNA, the CDR3 is TGTGCCAGCTCACCAAAGGAGACAGACAATGAGCAGTTCTTC.

The chain carries TRBV5-5 and TRBJ2-7; D possibly corresponds to TRBD2 (6 bases). The CDR3 has 14 amino acids. Trimming removed 3 bases from V and 3 bases from J, with 13 bases in between. Germline loops: CDR1 SGHKS, CDR2 YYEKEE (reference sequence). The chain's CDR3 is CASSSGLTFYEQYF. CDR3 coding DNA: TGTGCCAGCAGCTCGGGACTTACTTTCTACGAGCAGTACTTC.

This clone was detected once. V usage is TRBV7-9 and J usage is TRBJ1-1; D remains ambiguous. The ends were cut back, 1 base at V and 3 bases at J, with 18 bases in the middle. The germline V gene encodes CDR1 SEHNR and CDR2 FQNEAQ (reference sequence). The CDR3 has 17 amino acids. CDR3 protein: CASSLDPGHGRDTEAFF. In DNA, the CDR3 is TGTGCCAGCAGCTTAGACCCGGGCCACGGTAGAGACACTGAAGCTTTCTTT.

The chain combines TRBV30 with TRBJ2-7; D is uncertain. The germline V gene encodes CDR1 GTSNPN and CDR2 SVGIG (reference sequence). The length of the CDR3 is 12 residues. Trimming took off 0 bases at V and 1 base at J, with 4 bases between the two ends. In DNA, the CDR3 is TGTGCCTGGAGTGTAGTTTCCTACGAGCAGTACTTC. This gives the protein CAWSVVSYEQYF.

This sequence joins TRBV13 and TRBJ1-2; D possibly corresponds to TRBD1 (6 bases). V dropped 4 bases and J dropped 3 bases, with 15 bases sitting between them. The CDR3 runs 15 residues. CDR1 and CDR2 from the germline V gene are PRHDT and FYEKMQ (reference sequence). This CDR3 is CASSSVGGQDYGYTF. The CDR3 coding sequence is TGTGCCAGCAGCTCAGTGGGGGGCCAGGACTATGGCTACACCTTC.

The chain uses TRBV6-5 and TRBJ2-2, with D perhaps TRBD2 (5 bases). Looked up from germline, CDR1 is MNHEY and CDR2 is SVGAGI. CDR3 size: 14 residues. V lost 5 bases to trimming and J lost 2 bases, with 9 bases between them. CDR3 protein: CASSPGLNTGELFF. CDR3 nucleotides: TGTGCCAGCAGTCCCGGACTCAACACCGGGGAGCTGTTTTTT.

V and J are TRBV27 and TRBJ2-3, with D tentatively TRBD2 (5 bases). This CDR3 contains 16 residues. CDR1 is MNHEY, CDR2 SMNVEV, per germline (reference sequence). V was pared by 2 bases and J by 10 bases, with 22 bases between. CDR3 in amino acids: CASSLELRARGIAQYF. In nucleotides, the CDR3 is TGTGCCAGCAGTTTAGAGTTAAGGGCGAGAGGGATAGCGCAGTATTTT.